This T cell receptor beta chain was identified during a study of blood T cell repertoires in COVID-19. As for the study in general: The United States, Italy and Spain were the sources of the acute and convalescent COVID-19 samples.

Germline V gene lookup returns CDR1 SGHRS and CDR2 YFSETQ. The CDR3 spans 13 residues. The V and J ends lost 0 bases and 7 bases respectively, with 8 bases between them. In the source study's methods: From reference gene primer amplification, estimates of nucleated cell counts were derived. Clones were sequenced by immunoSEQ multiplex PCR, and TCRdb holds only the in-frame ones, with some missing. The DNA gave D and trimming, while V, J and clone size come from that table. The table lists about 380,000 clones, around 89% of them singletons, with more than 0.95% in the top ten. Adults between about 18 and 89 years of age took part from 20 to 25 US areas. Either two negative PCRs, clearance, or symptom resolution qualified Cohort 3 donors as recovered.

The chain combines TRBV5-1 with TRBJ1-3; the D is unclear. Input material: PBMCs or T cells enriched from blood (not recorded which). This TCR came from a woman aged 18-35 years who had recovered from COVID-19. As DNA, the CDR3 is TGCGCCAGCAGCTTGGGAGCTGAGAACACCATATATTTT. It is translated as CASSLGAENTIYF.